The clone carrying this T cell receptor beta chain occurred a few times. Using its own MiXCR run on the RACE reads, TCRdb lists one record per CDR3 protein. The sample yields about 77,000 distinct CDR3 sequences, approximately 8.1% seen once. This entry is derived from a study of human T cells and chemical hapten exposure. From germline, CDR1 is SNHLY and CDR2 FYNNEI. The CDR3 is 14 amino acids. Trimming removed 8 bases at V and 0 bases at J, with 12 bases between. Specified time point: healthy volunteer bleed at 6 weeks. Sequencing started from total RNA isolated from unfractionated whole blood. What was sequenced was whole blood. The chain recombines TRBV2 with TRBJ2-3; a weak D match, TRBD1 (6 bases). This TCR came from a female donor in good health. Some clones in this sample may be carry-over from other donors' samples. CDR3 sequence: CASERGSSTDTQYF. In nucleotides, the CDR3 is TGTGCCAGCGAGAGGGGGTCTAGCACAGATACGCAGTATTTT.